The rows below give T cell receptor beta chains drawn from one sample of a study of shared clonotypes between healthy human individuals. TCRdb keeps only in-frame clones here, not all; method: immunoSEQ multiplex PCR. The sample gives under 600,000 clones, 97% of which show up once; about 0.06% is in the top ten. The sample was naive CD4+ T cells sorted from blood. These TCRs come from a woman between 25 and 40 years old in good health. CDR3s include the opening cysteine and the closing phenylalanine or tryptophan. D genes are given only for firm matches. Only some rows state a clone size, as once, few, many or a class for expanded clones.

D gene	V gene	clone size	J gene	CDR3 protein	CDR3 DNA
TRBD1	TRBV11-2	.	TRBJ2-7	CASSSLRGWELYEQYF	TGTGCCAGCAGCTCCCTCAGGGGGTGGGAGCTTTACGAGCAGTACTTC
.	TRBV11-2	.	TRBJ1-1	CASSLGTWLGDTEAFF	TGTGCCAGCAGCTTAGGGACCTGGCTTGGGGACACTGAAGCTTTCTTT
.	TRBV19	.	TRBJ2-2	CASSPLDRGMYSGELFF	TGTGCCAGTAGTCCGCTTGATCGGGGAATGTACTCCGGGGAGCTGTTTTTT
TRBD1	TRBV7-8	.	TRBJ2-6	CASSPRTGVHSGANVLTF	TGTGCCAGCAGCCCGCGGACAGGGGTCCACTCTGGGGCCAACGTCCTGACTTTC
.	TRBV11-1	.	TRBJ1-4	CASSSHDGATNEKLFF	TGTGCCAGCAGCTCACATGACGGTGCAACTAATGAAAAACTGTTTTTT
.	TRBV19	.	TRBJ2-3	CASSSGRQDTQYF	TGTGCCAGTAGTTCGGGGCGTCAAGATACGCAGTATTTT
TRBD2	TRBV11-2	.	TRBJ2-3	CASSLDGAGVVADTQYF	TGTGCCAGCAGCTTAGATGGGGCGGGAGTCGTAGCAGATACGCAGTATTTT
.	TRBV11-2	.	TRBJ1-2	CASSPLSGQSLDYGYTF	TGTGCCAGCAGCCCTTTATCAGGGCAATCCTTAGACTATGGCTACACCTTC
TRBD2	TRBV18	.	TRBJ2-3	CASSGTSVDTQYF	TGTGCCAGCTCGGGGACTAGCGTGGATACGCAGTATTTT
.	TRBV18	.	TRBJ2-3	CASSQGLSGTDTQYF	TGTGCCAGCTCACAGGGGTTAAGCGGAACAGATACGCAGTATTTT
.	TRBV18	.	TRBJ2-7	CASSSEEGSTYEQYF	TGTGCCAGCTCATCCGAGGAGGGCTCGACCTACGAGCAGTACTTC
TRBD2	TRBV4-1	.	TRBJ2-1	CASSQGLRTSGINEQFF	TGCGCCAGCAGCCAAGGTTTAAGGACTAGCGGGATCAATGAGCAGTTCTTC
.	TRBV11-1	once	TRBJ2-1	CASSLAPTEYNEQFF	TGTGCCAGCAGCTTAGCTCCTACAGAGTACAATGAGCAGTTCTTC
TRBD1	TRBV10-3	once	TRBJ1-2	CAISDPGQGNYGYTF	TGTGCCATCAGTGACCCGGGACAGGGAAACTATGGCTACACCTTC
.	TRBV28	once	TRBJ2-5	CASSLNRADQETQYF	TGTGCCAGCAGTTTGAACAGGGCTGACCAAGAGACCCAGTACTTC
.	TRBV10-3	.	TRBJ2-1	CAISESSGAYNEQFF	TGTGCCATCAGTGAGTCTTCGGGGGCATACAATGAGCAGTTCTTC
TRBD2	TRBV19	once	TRBJ2-3	CASSTGTSGVDTQYF	TGTGCCAGTAGTACCGGGACTAGCGGCGTGGATACGCAGTATTTT
TRBD2	TRBV4-1	.	TRBJ2-7	CASKGLAGPTYEQYF	TGCGCCAGCAAGGGACTAGCGGGACCTACCTACGAGCAGTACTTC
.	TRBV10-3	.	TRBJ1-5	CAIRSYSNQPQHF	TGTGCCATCAGGTCATATAGCAATCAGCCCCAGCATTTT
.	TRBV2	.	TRBJ1-1	CASSLPGDSSYEAFF	TGTGCCAGCAGTTTGCCCGGCGACAGCTCCTACGAAGCTTTCTTT
TRBD1	TRBV28	.	TRBJ1-5	CASARGGGGSNQPQHF	TGTGCCAGCGCCAGGGGGGGTGGCGGTAGCAATCAGCCCCAGCATTTT
.	TRBV18	.	TRBJ2-7	CASSRDPDHEQYF	TGTGCCAGCTCACGTGACCCGGACCACGAGCAGTACTTC
TRBD2	TRBV10-3	.	TRBJ2-1	CAISEGLAGDEQFF	TGTGCCATCAGTGAGGGACTAGCGGGAGATGAGCAGTTCTTC
TRBD1	TRBV7-9	.	TRBJ2-7	CASSLQGANSYEQYF	TGTGCCAGCAGCTTACAGGGGGCGAATTCCTACGAGCAGTACTTC
.	TRBV11-2	.	TRBJ1-1	CASSLNQGLHEGTEAFF	TGTGCCAGCAGCTTAAACCAGGGGCTGCATGAGGGCACTGAAGCTTTCTTT
.	TRBV28	.	TRBJ2-1	CASLSTYNEQFF	TGTGCCAGCCTCTCCACCTACAATGAGCAGTTCTTC
TRBD1	TRBV2	once	TRBJ1-5	CASSAGQAPLLSNQPQHF	TGTGCCAGCAGTGCGGGACAGGCCCCGCTACTTAGCAATCAGCCCCAGCATTTT
.	TRBV18	.	TRBJ2-5	CASSPDRGETQYF	TGTGCCAGCTCACCGGACCGAGGGGAGACCCAGTACTTC
TRBD2	TRBV28	.	TRBJ2-3	CASSFWGRATDTQYF	TGTGCCAGCAGTTTTTGGGGGAGGGCGACAGATACGCAGTATTTT
TRBD2	TRBV28	once	TRBJ2-7	CASSSPVSGSSGEQYF	TGTGCCAGCAGCTCCCCGGTAAGCGGGAGCTCAGGTGAGCAGTACTTC
.	TRBV7-9	.	TRBJ2-1	CASSLLIGESSYNEQFF	TGTGCCAGCAGCTTATTGATAGGCGAGAGCTCCTACAATGAGCAGTTCTTC
.	TRBV28	.	TRBJ2-3	CASSLLTYTDTQYF	TGTGCCAGCAGTCTCCTAACTTACACAGATACGCAGTATTTT
.	TRBV2	.	TRBJ2-7	CASSEGSEQYF	TGTGCCAGCAGTGAAGGTTCCGAGCAGTACTTC